A selection of T cell receptor beta chains follows, all from one sample in a study of blood T cell repertoires in COVID-19. The protocol was immunoSEQ multiplex PCR, while the TCRdb copy is restricted to in-frame clones and leaves out a portion. The data show some 170,000 clones, over 80% seen once. The specimen sequenced was peripheral blood. These receptors were taken from a woman aged 45-65 years with acute or convalescent COVID-19. Both conserved end residues are part of each CDR3. Fields, in order: D gene, J gene, V gene, clone size, CDR3 protein, CDR3 DNA. A D gene is named only where the DNA matches it firmly. Clone size appears in some rows only: once, few, many, or a class for an expanded clone.

>TRBD1|TRBJ1-1|TRBV11-3|few
CASSPDRAAEAFF
TGTGCCAGCAGCCCGGACAGGGCCGCTGAGGCTTTCTTT
>TRBD2|TRBJ2-1|TRBV7-8|-
CASSSLRGGRNEQFF
TGTGCCAGCAGCTCTCTGCGGGGGGGCCGGAATGAGCAGTTCTTC
>TRBD2|TRBJ2-7|TRBV6-5|few
CASSSWTSSYEQYF
TGTGCCAGCAGTTCCTGGACTAGCTCCTACGAGCAGTACTTC
>TRBD2|TRBJ2-5|TRBV7-3|few
CASSLGTSGGPQETQYF
TGTGCCAGCAGCTTAGGGACTAGCGGGGGACCACAAGAGACCCAGTACTTC
>TRBD1|TRBJ1-1|TRBV29-1|-
CSVPRGPGEAFF
TGCAGCGTTCCCAGGGGGCCGGGTGAAGCTTTCTTT
>-|TRBJ1-1|TRBV7-8|-
CASSSIPGTLNTEAFF
TGTGCCAGCAGCTCGATTCCCGGGACACTGAACACTGAAGCTTTCTTT
>-|TRBJ2-3|TRBV5-1|-
CASSLGLAAITDTQYF
TGCGCCAGCAGCTTGGGGCTAGCCGCGATCACAGATACGCAGTATTTT
>-|TRBJ1-4|TRBV19|-
CASSFSGGAPNEKLFF
TGTGCCAGTTCCTTCTCGGGGGGCGCACCTAATGAAAAACTGTTTTTT
>TRBD2|TRBJ2-7|TRBV7-9|-
CASSLGGSGGNKQYF
TGTGCCAGCAGCTTAGGTGGTAGCGGGGGGAATAAGCAGTACTTC
>-|TRBJ1-5|TRBV19|-
CATQGGGQGNQPQHF
TGTGCCACCCAAGGCGGGGGCCAGGGCAATCAGCCCCAGCATTTT
>TRBD2|TRBJ2-1|TRBV7-3|-
CASSLTGLAGNSYNEQFF
TGTGCCAGCAGCTTAACCGGACTAGCGGGGAACTCCTACAATGAGCAGTTCTTC
>-|TRBJ2-6|TRBV24-1|-
CATSDTGRGSGANVLTF
TGTGCCACCAGTGACACTGGACGGGGCTCTGGGGCCAACGTCCTGACTTTC
>-|TRBJ1-4|TRBV5-5|once
CASSLASGDGFEKLFF
TGTGCCAGCAGCTTGGCGTCAGGGGACGGATTTGAAAAACTGTTTTTT
>-|TRBJ1-5|TRBV20-1|-
CSASPQDYSNQPQHF
TGCAGTGCTAGTCCCCAGGATTATAGCAATCAGCCCCAGCATTTT
>TRBD2|TRBJ2-5|TRBV3-1/TRBV3-2|-
CASSPPGLSQETQYF
TGTGCCAGCAGCCCCCCGGGACTATCCCAAGAGACCCAGTACTTC
>TRBD2|TRBJ2-1|TRBV19|-
CASTPRAGGPDEQFF
TGTGCCAGTACCCCAAGAGCGGGGGGGCCAGATGAGCAGTTCTTC
>-|TRBJ2-2|TRBV6-2/TRBV6-3|-
CASSPLNRANTGELFF
TGTGCCAGCAGTCCCCTCAACAGGGCGAACACCGGGGAGCTGTTTTTT
>TRBD1|TRBJ1-3|TRBV15|few
CATSGRTGGHHGNTIYF
TGTGCCACCAGCGGCCGGACAGGGGGCCATCACGGGAACACCATATATTTT
>-|TRBJ1-3|TRBV6-5|-
CASSLSLYSGNTIYF
TGTGCCAGCAGTCTTTCCCTTTACTCTGGAAACACCATATATTTT
>-|TRBJ2-5|TRBV19|-
CASSTSGQETQYF
TGTGCCAGTAGTACCTCAGGGCAAGAGACCCAGTACTTC
>-|TRBJ1-2|TRBV18|-
CASSPRGGVGGYTF
TGTGCCAGCTCCCCCAGAGGAGGAGTGGGGGGCTACACCTTC
>TRBD1|TRBJ2-5|TRBV11-3|-
CASSRGQGETQYF
TGTGCCAGCAGCAGGGGACAGGGGGAGACCCAGTACTTC
>TRBD2|TRBJ2-7|TRBV29-1|-
CSVGVREGYEQYF
TGCAGCGTTGGTGTCCGGGAGGGCTACGAGCAGTACTTC
>-|TRBJ2-5|TRBV30|-
CAWSPRLRETQYF
TGTGCCTGGAGTCCCCGCTTGCGGGAGACCCAGTACTTC